The clone carrying this T cell receptor beta chain occurred many times. The data originate from a study of early T cells in non-severe SARS-CoV-2 infection. V lost 6 bases to trimming and J lost 6 bases; unmatched junction nucleotides: 9. This CDR3 spans 16 amino acids. Researchers attached unique molecular identifiers to individual cDNA molecules. TCRdb passed the 5' RACE reads through MiXCR, listing each CDR3 protein once. The sample records some 96,000 distinct CDR3 sequences, more than 13% being singletons. The chain is built from TRBV12-3 or TRBV12-4 and TRBJ2-1, with 12 bases that match TRBD1. This TCR came from an adult who was a healthcare worker with PCR-confirmed SARS-CoV-2 infection or an uninfected control (not recorded which). The sequenced sample was whole blood. CDR3 sequence: CASRQPGQGAINEQFF. As DNA, the CDR3 is TGTGCCAGCAGGCAACCGGGACAGGGGGCCATCAATGAGCAGTTCTTC.